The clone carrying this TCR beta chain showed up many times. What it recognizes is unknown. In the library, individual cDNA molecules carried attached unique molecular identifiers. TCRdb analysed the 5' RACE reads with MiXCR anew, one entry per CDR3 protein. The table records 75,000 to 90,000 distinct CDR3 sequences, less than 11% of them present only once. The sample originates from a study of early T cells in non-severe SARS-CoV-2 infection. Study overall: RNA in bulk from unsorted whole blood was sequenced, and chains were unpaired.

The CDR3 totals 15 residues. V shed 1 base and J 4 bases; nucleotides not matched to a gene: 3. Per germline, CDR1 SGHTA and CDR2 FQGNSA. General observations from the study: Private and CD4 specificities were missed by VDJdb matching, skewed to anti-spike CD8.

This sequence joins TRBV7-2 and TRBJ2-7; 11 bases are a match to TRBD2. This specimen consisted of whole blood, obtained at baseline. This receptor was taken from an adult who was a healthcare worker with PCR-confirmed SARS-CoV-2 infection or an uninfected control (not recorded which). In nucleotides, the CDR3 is TGTGCCAGCAGCTTAGACTCTAGCGGGAGGTACGAGCAGTACTTC. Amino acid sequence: CASSLDSSGRYEQYF.